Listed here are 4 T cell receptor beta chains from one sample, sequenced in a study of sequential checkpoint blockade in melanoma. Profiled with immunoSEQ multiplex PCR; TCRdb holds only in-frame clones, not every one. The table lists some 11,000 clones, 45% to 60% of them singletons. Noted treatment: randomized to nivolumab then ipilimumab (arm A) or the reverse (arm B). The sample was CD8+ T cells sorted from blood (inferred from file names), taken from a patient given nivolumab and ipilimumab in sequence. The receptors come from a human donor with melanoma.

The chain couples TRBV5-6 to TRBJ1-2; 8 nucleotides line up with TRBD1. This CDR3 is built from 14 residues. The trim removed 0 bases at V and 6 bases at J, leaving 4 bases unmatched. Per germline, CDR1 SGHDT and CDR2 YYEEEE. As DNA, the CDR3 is TGTGCCAGCAGCTTGGACGGACAGGGCAATGGCTACACCTTC. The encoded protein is CASSLDGQGNGYTF.

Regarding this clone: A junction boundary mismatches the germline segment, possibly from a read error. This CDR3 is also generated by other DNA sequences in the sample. The CDR3 DNA sequence: TGCGCCAGCAGCCAAGATGGCGGGAGCGGCGATGAGCAGTTCTTC. It encodes CASSQDGGSGDEQFF. This chain uses TRBV7-9 with TRBJ2-1; 7 positions agree with TRBD2. CDR1 and CDR2 (germline): SEHNR, FQNEAQ (reference sequence). The CDR3 length is 15 residues.

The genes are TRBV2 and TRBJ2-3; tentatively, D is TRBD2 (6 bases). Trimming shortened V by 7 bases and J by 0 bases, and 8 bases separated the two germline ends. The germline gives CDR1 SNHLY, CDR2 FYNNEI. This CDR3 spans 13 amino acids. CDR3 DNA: TGTGCCAGCACCAGCGGGAGCACAGATACGCAGTATTTT. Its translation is CASTSGSTDTQYF.

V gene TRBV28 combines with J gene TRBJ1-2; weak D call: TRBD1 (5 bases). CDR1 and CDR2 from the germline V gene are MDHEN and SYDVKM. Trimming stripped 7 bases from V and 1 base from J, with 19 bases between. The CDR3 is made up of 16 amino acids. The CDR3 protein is CASIIEGAGNNYGYTF. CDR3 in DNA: TGTGCCAGCATCATTGAAGGGGCAGGGAATAACTATGGCTACACCTTC.